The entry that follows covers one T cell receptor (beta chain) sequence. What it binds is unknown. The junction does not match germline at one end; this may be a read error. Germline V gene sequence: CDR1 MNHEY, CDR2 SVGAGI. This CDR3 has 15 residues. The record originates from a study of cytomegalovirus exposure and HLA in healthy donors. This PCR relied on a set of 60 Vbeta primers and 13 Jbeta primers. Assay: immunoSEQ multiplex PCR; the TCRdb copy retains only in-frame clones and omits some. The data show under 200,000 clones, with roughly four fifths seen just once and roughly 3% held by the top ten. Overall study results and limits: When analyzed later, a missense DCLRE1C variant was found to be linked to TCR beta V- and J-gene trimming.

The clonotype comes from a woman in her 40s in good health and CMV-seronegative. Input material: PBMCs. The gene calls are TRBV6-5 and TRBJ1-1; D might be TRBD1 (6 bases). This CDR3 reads CASRYSGAMNTEAFF. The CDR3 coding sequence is TGTGCCAGCAGGTACTCGGGGGCCATGAACACTGAAGCTTTCTTT.